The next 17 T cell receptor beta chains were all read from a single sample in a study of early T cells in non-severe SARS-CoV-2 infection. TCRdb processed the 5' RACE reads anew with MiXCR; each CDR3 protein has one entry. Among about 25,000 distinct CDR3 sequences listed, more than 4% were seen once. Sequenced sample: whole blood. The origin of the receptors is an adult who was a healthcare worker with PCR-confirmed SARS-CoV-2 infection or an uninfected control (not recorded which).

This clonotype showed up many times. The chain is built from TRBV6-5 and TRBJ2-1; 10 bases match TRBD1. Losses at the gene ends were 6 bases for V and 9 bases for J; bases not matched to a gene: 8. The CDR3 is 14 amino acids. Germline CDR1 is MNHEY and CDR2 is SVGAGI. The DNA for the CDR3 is TGTGCCAGCAGGCGGGGGACAGGGGTCGGTGAGCAGTTCTTC. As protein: CASRRGTGVGEQFF.

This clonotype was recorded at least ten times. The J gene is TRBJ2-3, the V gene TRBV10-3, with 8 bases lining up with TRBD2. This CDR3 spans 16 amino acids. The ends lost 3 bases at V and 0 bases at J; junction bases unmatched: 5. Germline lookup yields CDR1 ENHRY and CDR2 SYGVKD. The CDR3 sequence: CAISELSGVSTDTQYF. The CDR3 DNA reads TGTGCCATCAGTGAACTTAGCGGGGTTAGCACAGATACGCAGTATTTT.

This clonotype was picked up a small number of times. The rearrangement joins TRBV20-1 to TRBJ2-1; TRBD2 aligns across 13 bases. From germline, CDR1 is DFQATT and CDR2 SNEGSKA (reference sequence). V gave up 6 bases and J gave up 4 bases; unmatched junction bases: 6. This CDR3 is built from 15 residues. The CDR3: CSALPTSGRYNEQFF. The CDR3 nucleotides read TGCAGTGCCCTACCGACTAGCGGGAGGTACAATGAGCAGTTCTTC.

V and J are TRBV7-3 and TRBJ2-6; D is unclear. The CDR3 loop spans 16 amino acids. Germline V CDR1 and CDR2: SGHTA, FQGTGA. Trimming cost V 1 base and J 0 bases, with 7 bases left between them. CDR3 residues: CASSLKLLSGANVLTF. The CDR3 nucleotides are TGTGCCAGCAGCTTAAAACTTCTCTCTGGGGCCAACGTCCTGACTTTC.

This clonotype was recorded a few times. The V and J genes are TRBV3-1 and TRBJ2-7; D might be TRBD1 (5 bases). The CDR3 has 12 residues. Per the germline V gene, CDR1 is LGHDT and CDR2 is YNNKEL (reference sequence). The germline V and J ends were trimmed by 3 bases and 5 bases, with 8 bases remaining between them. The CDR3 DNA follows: TGTGCCAGCAGCCAGCCCAGGGACGAGCAGTACTTC. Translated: CASSQPRDEQYF.

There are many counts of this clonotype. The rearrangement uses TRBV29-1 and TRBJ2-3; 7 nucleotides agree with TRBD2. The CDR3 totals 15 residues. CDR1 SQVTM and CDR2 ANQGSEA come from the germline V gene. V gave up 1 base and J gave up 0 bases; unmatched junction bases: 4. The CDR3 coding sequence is TGCAGCGTTGAAGGGGCTAGCGGCAGCACAGATACGCAGTATTTT. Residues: CSVEGASGSTDTQYF.

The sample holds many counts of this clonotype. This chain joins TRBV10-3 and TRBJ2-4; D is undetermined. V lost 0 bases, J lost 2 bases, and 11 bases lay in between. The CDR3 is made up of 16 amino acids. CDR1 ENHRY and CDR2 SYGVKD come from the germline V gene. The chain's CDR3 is CAISESMKGSKNIQYF. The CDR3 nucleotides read TGTGCCATCAGTGAGTCGATGAAGGGTTCCAAAAACATTCAGTACTTC.

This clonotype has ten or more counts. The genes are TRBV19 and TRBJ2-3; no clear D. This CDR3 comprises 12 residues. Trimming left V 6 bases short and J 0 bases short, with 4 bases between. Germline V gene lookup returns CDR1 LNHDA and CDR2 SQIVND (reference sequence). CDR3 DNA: TGTGCCAGTAGACAGAGCACAGATACGCAGTATTTT. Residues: CASRQSTDTQYF.

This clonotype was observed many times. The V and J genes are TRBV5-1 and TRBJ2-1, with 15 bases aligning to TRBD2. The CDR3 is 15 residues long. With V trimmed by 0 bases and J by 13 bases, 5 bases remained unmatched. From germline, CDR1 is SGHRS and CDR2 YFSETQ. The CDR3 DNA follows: TGCGCCAGCAGCTTGGAGGGACTAGCGGGAGGAACTCAGTTCTTC. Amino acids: CASSLEGLAGGTQFF. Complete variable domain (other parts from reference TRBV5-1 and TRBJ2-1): KAGVTQTPRYLIKTRGQQVTLSCSPISGHRSVSWYQQTPGQGLQFLFEYFSETQRNKGNFPGRFSGRQFSNSRSEMNVSTLELGDSALYLCASSLEGLAGGTQFFGPGTRLTVL.

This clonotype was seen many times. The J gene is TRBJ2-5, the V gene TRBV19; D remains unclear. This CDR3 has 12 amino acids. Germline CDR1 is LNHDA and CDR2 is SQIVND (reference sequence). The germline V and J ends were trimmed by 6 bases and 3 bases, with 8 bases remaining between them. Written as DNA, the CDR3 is TGTGCCAGTAGCCATCAAAAAGAGACCCAGTACTTC. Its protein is CASSHQKETQYF.

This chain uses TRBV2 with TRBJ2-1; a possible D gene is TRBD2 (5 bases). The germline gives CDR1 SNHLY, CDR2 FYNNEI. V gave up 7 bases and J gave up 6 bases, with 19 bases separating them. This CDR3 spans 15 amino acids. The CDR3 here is CASTPSGKFGNEQFF. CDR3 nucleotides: TGTGCCAGCACCCCGTCCGGGAAGTTCGGCAATGAGCAGTTCTTC.

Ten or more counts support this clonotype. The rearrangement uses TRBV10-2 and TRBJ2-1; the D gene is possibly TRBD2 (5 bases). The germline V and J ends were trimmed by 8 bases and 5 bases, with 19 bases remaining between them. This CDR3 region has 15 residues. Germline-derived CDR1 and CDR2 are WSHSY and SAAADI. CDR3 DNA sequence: TGCGCCAGCTCCCGGGGTAGCCGGAATGACAATGAGCAGTTCTTC. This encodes CASSRGSRNDNEQFF.

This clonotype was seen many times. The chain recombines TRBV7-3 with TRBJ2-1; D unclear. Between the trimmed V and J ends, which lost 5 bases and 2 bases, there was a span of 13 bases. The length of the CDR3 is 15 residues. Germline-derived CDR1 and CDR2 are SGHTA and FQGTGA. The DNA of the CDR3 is TGTGCCAGCAGCGCAAACTACCGTACCTACAATGAGCAGTTCTTC. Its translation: CASSANYRTYNEQFF.

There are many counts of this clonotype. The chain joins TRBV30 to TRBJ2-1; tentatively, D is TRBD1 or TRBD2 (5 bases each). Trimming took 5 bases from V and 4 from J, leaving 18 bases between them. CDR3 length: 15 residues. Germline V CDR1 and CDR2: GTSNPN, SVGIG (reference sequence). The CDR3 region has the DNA TGTGCCTGGGTCGACCGGGGCGGGCCGTACAATGAGCAGTTCTTC. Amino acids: CAWVDRGGPYNEQFF.

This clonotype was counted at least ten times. CDR3 coding DNA: TGTGCCAGGGGGACCGGACCCGGGGAGCTGTTTTTT. Its protein is CARGTGPGELFF. The gene calls are TRBV2 and TRBJ2-2, with D possibly called TRBD1 or TRBD2 (5 bases each). Deletions cut 9 bases from V and 6 bases from J, with 11 bases between. This CDR3 contains 12 residues. Germline values: CDR1 SNHLY, CDR2 FYNNEI.

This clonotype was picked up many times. CDR3 nucleotide sequence: TGTGCCATCAGTCCCGGGACTAGTCAATCAGATACGCAGTATTTT. Its protein is CAISPGTSQSDTQYF. This chain joins TRBV10-3 and TRBJ2-3; 8 nucleotides align to TRBD2. J gave up 4 bases and V 5 bases, and 8 bases lay outside the gene matches. CDR3 length: 15 amino acids. Germline V gene data show CDR1 as ENHRY and CDR2 as SYGVKD.

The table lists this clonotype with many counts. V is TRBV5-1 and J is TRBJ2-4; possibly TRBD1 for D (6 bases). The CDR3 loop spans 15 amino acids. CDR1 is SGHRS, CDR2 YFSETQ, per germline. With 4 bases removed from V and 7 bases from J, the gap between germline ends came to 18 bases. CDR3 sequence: CASSPDVPGVNIQYF. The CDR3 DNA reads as TGCGCCAGCAGCCCGGACGTCCCAGGGGTGAACATTCAGTACTTC.